This TCR beta chain was identified during a study of PD-L1 blockade in urothelial cancer. Study at large: Blood analysis took place 3 weeks (second dose) and 6 weeks after treatment start.

The time point denotes: peripheral blood 6 weeks after treatment start. The study enrolled patients with locally advanced or metastatic urothelial carcinoma. The table came from immunoSEQ multiplex PCR; TCRdb's copy has only in-frame clones and leaves some out. The table records around 100,000 clones, approximately 90% of them present only once. The V end was cut by 2 bases, the J end by 2 bases, with 10 bases between. Germline V gives CDR1 MNHEY, CDR2 SVGAGI. The CDR3 is 14 amino acids. The V and J genes are TRBV6-5 and TRBJ2-7; D uncertain. This TCR was sampled from a man aged 55 to 70 with urothelial cancer. The sequences come from PBMCs, collected around atezolizumab (anti-PD-L1) treatment. CDR3 coding DNA: TGTGCCAGCAGTTACAACGACAAAACCTACGAGCAGTACTTC. This encodes CASSYNDKTYEQYF.